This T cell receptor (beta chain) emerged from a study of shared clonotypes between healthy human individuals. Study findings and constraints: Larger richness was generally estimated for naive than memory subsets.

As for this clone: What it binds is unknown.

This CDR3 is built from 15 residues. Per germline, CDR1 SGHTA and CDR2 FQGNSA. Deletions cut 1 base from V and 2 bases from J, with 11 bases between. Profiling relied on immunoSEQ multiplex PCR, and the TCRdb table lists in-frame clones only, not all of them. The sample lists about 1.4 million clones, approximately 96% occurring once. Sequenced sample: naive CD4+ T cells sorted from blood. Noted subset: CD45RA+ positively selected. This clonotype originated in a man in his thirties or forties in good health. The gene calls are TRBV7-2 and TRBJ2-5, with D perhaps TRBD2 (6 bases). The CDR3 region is CASSLGMAGQETQYF. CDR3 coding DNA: TGTGCCAGCAGCTTAGGTATGGCGGGGCAAGAGACCCAGTACTTC.